This T cell receptor beta chain was sequenced in a study of T-cell reconstitution after alpha-beta-depleted transplantation in children. Unique molecular identifiers were incorporated during preparation of the TCRbeta library. Using its own MiXCR run on the PCR reads, TCRdb lists one record per CDR3 protein. This sample has about 540,000 distinct CDR3 sequences, with approximately 20% found just once. V lost 5 bases and J lost 4, with 20 bases in between. The CDR3 consists of 16 residues. CDR1 MGHRA and CDR2 YSYEKL come from the germline V gene. The V and J genes are TRBV4-1 and TRBJ2-5; D is possibly TRBD2 (6 bases). This receptor was taken from a human donor who donated a stem cell graft to a child with acute lymphoblastic leukemia. The sample in question was PBMCs from the stem cell graft donor, obtained from the stem cell graft. The DNA of the CDR3 is TGCGCCAGCAGCGAACTTAAGGGACTGATGGTAGAGACCCAGTACTTC. It yields the protein CASSELKGLMVETQYF.